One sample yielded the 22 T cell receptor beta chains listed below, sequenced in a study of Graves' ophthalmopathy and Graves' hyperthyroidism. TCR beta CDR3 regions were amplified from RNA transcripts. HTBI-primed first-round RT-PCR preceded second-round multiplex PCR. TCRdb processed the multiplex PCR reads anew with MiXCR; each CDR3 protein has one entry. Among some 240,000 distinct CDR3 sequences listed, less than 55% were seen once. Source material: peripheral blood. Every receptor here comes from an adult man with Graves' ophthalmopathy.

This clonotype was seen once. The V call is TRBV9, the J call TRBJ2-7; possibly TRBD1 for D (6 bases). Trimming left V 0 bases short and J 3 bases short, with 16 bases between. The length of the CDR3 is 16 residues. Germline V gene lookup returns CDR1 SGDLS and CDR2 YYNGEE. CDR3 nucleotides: TGTGCCAGCAGCGTAGGGGTCGCAGGGGCAAACTACGAGCAGTACTTC. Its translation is CASSVGVAGANYEQYF.

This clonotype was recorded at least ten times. The CDR3 here is CASSIDRNTEAFF. CDR3 coding DNA: TGTGCCAGTTCGATAGACCGGAACACTGAAGCTTTCTTT. This chain links TRBV2 with TRBJ1-1; no reliable D call. The germline gives CDR1 SNHLY, CDR2 FYNNEI. The CDR3 has 13 residues. The V end lost 9 bases, the J end lost 1 base, and 12 bases lay between the germline ends.

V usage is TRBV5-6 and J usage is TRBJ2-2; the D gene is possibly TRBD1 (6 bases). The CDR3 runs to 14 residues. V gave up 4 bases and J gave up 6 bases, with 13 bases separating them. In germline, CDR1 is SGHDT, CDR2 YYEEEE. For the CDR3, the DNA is TGTGCCAGCAGCCTGTGGGCAGGGGCCGGGGAGCTGTTTTTT. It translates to CASSLWAGAGELFF.

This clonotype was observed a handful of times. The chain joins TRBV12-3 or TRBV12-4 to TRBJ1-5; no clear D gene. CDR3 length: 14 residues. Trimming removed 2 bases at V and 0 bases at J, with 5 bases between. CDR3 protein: CASSLTYSNQPQHF. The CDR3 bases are TGTGCCAGCAGTTTAACGTATAGCAATCAGCCCCAGCATTTT.

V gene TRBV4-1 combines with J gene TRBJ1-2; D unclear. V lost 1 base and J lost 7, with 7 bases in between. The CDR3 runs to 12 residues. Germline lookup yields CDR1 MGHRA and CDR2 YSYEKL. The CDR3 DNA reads TGCGCCAGCAGCCAAGTTGCAGGTGGCTACACCTTC. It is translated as CASSQVAGGYTF.

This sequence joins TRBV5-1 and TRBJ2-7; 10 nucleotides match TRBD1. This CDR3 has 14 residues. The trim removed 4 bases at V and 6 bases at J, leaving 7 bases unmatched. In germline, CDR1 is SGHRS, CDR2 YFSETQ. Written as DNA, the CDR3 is TGCGCCAGCAGCACCGGGACAGGGGTTCTCGAGCAGTACTTC. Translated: CASSTGTGVLEQYF.

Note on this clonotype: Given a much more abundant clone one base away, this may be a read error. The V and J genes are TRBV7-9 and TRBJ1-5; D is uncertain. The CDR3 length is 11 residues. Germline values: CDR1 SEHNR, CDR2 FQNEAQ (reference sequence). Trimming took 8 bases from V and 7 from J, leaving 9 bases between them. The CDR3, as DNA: TGTGCCAGCGGCGAAGTACAGCCCCAGCATTTT. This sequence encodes CASGEVQPQHF.

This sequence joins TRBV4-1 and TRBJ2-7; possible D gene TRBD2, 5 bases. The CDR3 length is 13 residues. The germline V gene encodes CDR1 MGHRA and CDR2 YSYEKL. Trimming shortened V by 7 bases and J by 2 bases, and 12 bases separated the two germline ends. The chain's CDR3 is CASTSDYPYEQYF. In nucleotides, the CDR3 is TGCGCCAGCACCTCCGACTACCCCTACGAGCAGTACTTC.

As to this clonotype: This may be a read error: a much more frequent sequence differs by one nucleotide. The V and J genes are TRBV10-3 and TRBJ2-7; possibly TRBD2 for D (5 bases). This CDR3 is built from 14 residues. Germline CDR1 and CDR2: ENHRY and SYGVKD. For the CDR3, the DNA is TGTGCCATCAAAACGAGGCTGCTAGACTACGAGCAGAACTTC. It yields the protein CAIKTRLLDYEQNF.

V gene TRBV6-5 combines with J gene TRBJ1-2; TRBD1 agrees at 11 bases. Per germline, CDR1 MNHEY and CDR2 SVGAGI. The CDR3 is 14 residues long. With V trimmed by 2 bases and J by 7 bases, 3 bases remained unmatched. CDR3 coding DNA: TGTGCCAGCAGTTACACGGGACAGGGGGGTGGCTACACCTTC. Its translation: CASSYTGQGGGYTF.

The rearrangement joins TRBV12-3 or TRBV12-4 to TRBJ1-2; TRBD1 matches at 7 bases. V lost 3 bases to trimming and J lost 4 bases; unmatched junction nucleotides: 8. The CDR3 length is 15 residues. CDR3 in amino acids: CASSLGDRELYGYTF. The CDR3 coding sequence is TGTGCCAGCAGTTTGGGAGACAGGGAGCTCTATGGCTACACCTTC.

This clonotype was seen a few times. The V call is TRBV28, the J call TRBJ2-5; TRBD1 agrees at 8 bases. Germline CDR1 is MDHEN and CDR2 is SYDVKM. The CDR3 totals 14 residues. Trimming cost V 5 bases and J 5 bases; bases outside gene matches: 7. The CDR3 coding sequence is TGTGCCAGCAGTCCTCAGACAGGGGTTGAGACCCAGTACTTC. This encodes CASSPQTGVETQYF.

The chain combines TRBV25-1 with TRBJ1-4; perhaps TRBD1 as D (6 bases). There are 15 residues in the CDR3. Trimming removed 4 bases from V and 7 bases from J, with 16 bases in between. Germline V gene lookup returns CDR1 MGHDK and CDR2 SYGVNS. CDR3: CASSGDDRLFEKLFF. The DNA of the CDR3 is TGTGCCAGCAGTGGGGATGACAGGCTTTTTGAAAAACTGTTTTTT.

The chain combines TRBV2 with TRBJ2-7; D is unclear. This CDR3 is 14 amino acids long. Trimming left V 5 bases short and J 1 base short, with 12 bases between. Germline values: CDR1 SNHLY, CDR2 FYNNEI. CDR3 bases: TGTGCCAGCAGTTCGTCGGGTCAGTCCTACGAGCAGTACTTC. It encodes CASSSSGQSYEQYF.

In nucleotides, the CDR3 is TGTGCCAGCAGCGGACCAGGCAATGAGCAGTTCTTC. Protein: CASSGPGNEQFF. The V gene is TRBV7-3, the J gene TRBJ2-1; no clear D. Trimming shortened V by 5 bases and J by 6 bases, and 8 bases separated the two germline ends. The germline CDR1 and CDR2 sequences are SGHTA and FQGTGA. This CDR3 has 12 amino acids.

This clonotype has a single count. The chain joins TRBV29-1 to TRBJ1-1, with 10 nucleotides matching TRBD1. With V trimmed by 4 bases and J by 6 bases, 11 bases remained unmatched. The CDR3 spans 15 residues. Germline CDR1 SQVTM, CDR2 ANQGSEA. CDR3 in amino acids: CSVVARDRGRSEAFF. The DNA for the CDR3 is TGCAGCGTTGTAGCCAGGGACAGGGGAAGGTCTGAAGCTTTCTTT. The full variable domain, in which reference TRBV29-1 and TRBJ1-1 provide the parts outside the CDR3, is SAVISQKPSRDICQRGTSLTIQCQVDSQVTMMFWYRQQPGQSLTLIATANQGSEATYESGFVIDKFPISRPNLTFSTLTVSNMSPEDSSIYLCSVVARDRGRSEAFFGQGTRLTVV.

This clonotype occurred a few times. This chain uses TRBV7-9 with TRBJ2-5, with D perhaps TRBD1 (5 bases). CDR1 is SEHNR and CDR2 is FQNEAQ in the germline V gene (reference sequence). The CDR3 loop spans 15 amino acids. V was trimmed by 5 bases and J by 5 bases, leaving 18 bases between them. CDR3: CASSRRTSQPETQYF. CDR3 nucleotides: TGTGCCAGCAGCCGGCGGACATCACAGCCGGAGACCCAGTACTTC.

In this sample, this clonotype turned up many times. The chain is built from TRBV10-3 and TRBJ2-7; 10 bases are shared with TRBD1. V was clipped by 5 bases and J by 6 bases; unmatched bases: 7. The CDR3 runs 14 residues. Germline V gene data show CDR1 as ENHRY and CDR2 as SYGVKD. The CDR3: CAISRRDRGPEQYF. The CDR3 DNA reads TGTGCCATCAGTCGCCGGGACAGGGGTCCCGAGCAGTACTTC.

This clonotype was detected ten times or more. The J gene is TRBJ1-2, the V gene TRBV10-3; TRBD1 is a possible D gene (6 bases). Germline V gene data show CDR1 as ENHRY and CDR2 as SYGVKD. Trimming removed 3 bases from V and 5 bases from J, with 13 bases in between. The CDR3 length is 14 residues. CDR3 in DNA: TGTGCCATCAGTGAACCGGACAGAAATTATGGCTACACCTTC. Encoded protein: CAISEPDRNYGYTF.

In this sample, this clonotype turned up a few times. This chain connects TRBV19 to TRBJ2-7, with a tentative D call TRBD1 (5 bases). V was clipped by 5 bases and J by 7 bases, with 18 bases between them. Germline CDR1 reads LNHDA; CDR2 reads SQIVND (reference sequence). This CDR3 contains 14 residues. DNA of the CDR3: TGTGCCAGTAGTCTGGGGCAAACTCATACTGAGCAGTACTTC. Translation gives CASSLGQTHTEQYF.

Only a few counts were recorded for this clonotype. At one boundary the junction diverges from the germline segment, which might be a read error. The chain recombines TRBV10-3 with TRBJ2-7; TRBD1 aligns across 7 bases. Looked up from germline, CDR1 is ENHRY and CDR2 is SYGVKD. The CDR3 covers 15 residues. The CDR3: CASSYAGTELYEQYF. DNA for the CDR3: TGTGCCAGCAGTTACGCCGGGACAGAGCTGTACGAGCAGTACTTC.

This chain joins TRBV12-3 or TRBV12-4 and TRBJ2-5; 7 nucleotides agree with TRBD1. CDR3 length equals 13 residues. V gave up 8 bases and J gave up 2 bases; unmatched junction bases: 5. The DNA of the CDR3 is TGTGCCAGCGAAAACAGGGGTCAAGAGACCCAGTACTTC. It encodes CASENRGQETQYF.